The 30 T cell receptor beta chains below were found in one sample sequenced in a study of T cell repertoires in cytomegalovirus infection. TCRdb itself ran the reads through MiXCR, one entry per CDR3 protein. The sample records some 350,000 distinct CDR3 sequences, 25% to 30% being singletons. Their antigens are not known. The sequences come from cultured PBMCs, collected from culture after CMV antigen stimulation. The source of these receptors is a human donor in good health (CMV status not recorded). Some clones in this sample may be carry-over from other donors' samples.

This clonotype was seen more than once but under ten times. This chain connects TRBV12-3 or TRBV12-4 to TRBJ2-7; D might be TRBD1 or TRBD2, each matching 5 bases. The CDR3 length is 13 residues. Trimming removed 4 bases from V and 2 bases from J, with 9 bases in between. The CDR3, as DNA: TGTGCCAGCAGTTGGGACGCCACCTACGAGCAGTACTTC. It encodes CASSWDATYEQYF.

The chain employs TRBV6-1 and TRBJ2-3, with no clear D. V dropped 6 bases and J dropped 4 bases, with 14 bases sitting between them. Germline V CDR1 and CDR2: MNHNS, SASEGT. This CDR3 is built from 14 residues. Here the CDR3 DNA reads TGTGCCAGCAGGCCCAACTCGGGTTCAGATACGCAGTATTTT. Residues: CASRPNSGSDTQYF.

This clonotype was recorded a few times. The chain has TRBV15 and TRBJ2-3; D possibly corresponds to TRBD2 (7 bases). CDR1 and CDR2 from the germline V gene are LNHNV and YYDKDF (reference sequence). The germline V and J ends were trimmed by 0 bases and 0 bases, with 22 bases remaining between them. The CDR3 consists of 20 residues. CDR3 sequence (DNA): TGTGCCACCAGCAGAGATCTCGGAGGGGGGGTCTTGGCTAGCACAGATACGCAGTATTTT. It translates to CATSRDLGGGVLASTDTQYF.

The chain combines TRBV6-6 with TRBJ2-1; the match to TRBD2 covers 7 bases. The V gene's germline CDR1 is MNHNY and CDR2 SVGAGI (reference sequence). The CDR3 contains 13 residues. Unmatched junction bases numbered 7, after V lost 7 bases and J lost 7 bases. The CDR3, as DNA: TGTGCCAGCAACGCGGGAGCGGGAAATGAGCAGTTCTTC. This codes for CASNAGAGNEQFF.

This chain links TRBV24-1 with TRBJ2-1, with D perhaps matching TRBD1 or TRBD2 (6 bases each). V was shortened by 5 bases and J by 4 bases, with 17 bases between the two germline ends. This CDR3 has 16 residues. The germline CDR1 and CDR2 sequences are KGHDR and SFDVKD. CDR3 amino acids: CATSGDSGAGYNEQFF. The CDR3 coding sequence is TGTGCCACCAGTGGCGACTCGGGGGCCGGGTACAATGAGCAGTTCTTC.

This clonotype was picked up a small number of times. The genes are TRBV6-5 and TRBJ1-4; no clear D. The germline V gene encodes CDR1 MNHEY and CDR2 SVGAGI. V was clipped by 2 bases and J by 8 bases, with 6 bases between them. The CDR3 totals 12 residues. The chain's CDR3 is CASSYGREKLFF. The CDR3 region has the DNA TGTGCCAGCAGTTACGGCAGGGAAAAACTGTTTTTT.

There are a few counts of this clonotype. This chain connects TRBV5-4 to TRBJ1-3; TRBD1 aligns across 7 bases. CDR1 is SGHNT, CDR2 YYREEE, per germline (reference sequence). This CDR3 contains 17 residues. Trimming at V came to 4 bases and at J to 0 bases, leaving 10 bases not matched to a gene. The CDR3 region is CASSDRQGSLSGNTIYF. DNA of the CDR3: TGTGCCAGCAGCGACCGACAGGGCTCACTCTCTGGAAACACCATATATTTT.

This rearrangement joins TRBV20-1 to TRBJ1-4, with D uncertain. The CDR3 runs 13 residues. The germline gives CDR1 DFQATT, CDR2 SNEGSKA (reference sequence). Trimming pared 1 base from V and 8 bases from J, leaving 11 bases between. The CDR3 protein is CSARGPDGEKLFF. CDR3 nucleotide sequence: TGCAGTGCTAGAGGTCCGGATGGCGAAAAACTGTTTTTT.

As concerns this clonotype: One junction end disagrees with the germline gene, perhaps due to a read error. This chain joins TRBV6-1 and TRBJ2-1; D is uncertain. Germline CDR1 reads MNHNS; CDR2 reads SASEGT. The CDR3 has 13 amino acids. The DNA for the CDR3 is TGTGCCAGCGCGCGCCTGTCCTCCAATGAGCAGTTCTTC. Translating it yields CASARLSSNEQFF.

The genes are TRBV19 and TRBJ2-5, with 8 nucleotides matching TRBD1. Trimming cost V 5 bases and J 3 bases; bases outside gene matches: 11. The CDR3 covers 16 residues. Per germline, CDR1 LNHDA and CDR2 SQIVND (reference sequence). CDR3 DNA sequence: TGTGCCAGTAGTTCTACGACAGGGGACGTCAAAGAGACCCAGTACTTC. Translated: CASSSTTGDVKETQYF. The variable domain in full, completed from reference TRBV19 and TRBJ2-5, reads DGGITQSPKYLFRKEGQNVTLSCEQNLNHDAMYWYRQDPGQGLRLIYYSQIVNDFQKGDIAEGYSVSREKKESFPLTVTSAQKNPTAFYLCASSSTTGDVKETQYFGPGTRLLVL.

This clonotype was picked up a small number of times. The chain has TRBV27 and TRBJ1-5, with D unresolved. Deletions cut 5 bases from V and 7 bases from J, with 12 bases between. The CDR3 has 13 residues. CDR1 and CDR2 (germline): MNHEY, SMNVEV (reference sequence). CDR3 protein: CASSPRAGQPQHF. CDR3 coding DNA: TGTGCCAGCAGTCCCCGCGCGGGGCAGCCCCAGCATTTT.

This clonotype was recorded many times. V usage is TRBV7-4 and J usage is TRBJ1-5, with TRBD1 identical over 8 bases. Trimming at V came to 4 bases and at J to 7 bases, leaving 6 bases not matched to a gene. CDR3 length: 14 residues. CDR1 is SGHVT and CDR2 is SQSDAQ in the germline V gene. CDR3 residues: CASSSGTGVQPQHF. The CDR3, as DNA: TGTGCCAGCAGCTCCGGGACAGGAGTCCAGCCCCAGCATTTT.

This clonotype came up a few times. The rearrangement uses TRBV12-3 or TRBV12-4 and TRBJ2-2; the match to TRBD2 covers 16 bases. V lost 6 bases and J lost 6; bases outside the gene matches: 4. This CDR3 spans 16 amino acids. CDR3 amino acids: CASSRGTSGRAGELFF. CDR3 bases: TGTGCCAGCAGCCGAGGGACTAGCGGGAGGGCCGGGGAGCTGTTTTTT.

This clonotype was detected a few times. V and J are TRBV19 and TRBJ2-5; 9 nucleotides match TRBD2. V shed 5 bases and J 5 bases; nucleotides not matched to a gene: 12. The CDR3 sequence is 16 residues long. Germline CDR1 is LNHDA and CDR2 is SQIVND (reference sequence). CDR3 nucleotide sequence: TGTGCCAGTAGTTCCTGGGTGCGGGAGGGCCAGGAGACCCAGTACTTC. It codes for CASSSWVREGQETQYF.

The chain employs TRBV7-6 and TRBJ2-5; 10 bases are shared with TRBD2. The junction had 10 bases not matched to a gene; V was cut back by 1 base and J by 2 bases. Germline V gene data show CDR1 as SGHVS and CDR2 as FNYEAQ. The CDR3 contains 18 residues. This CDR3 reads CASSLGFLAGVKQETQYF. CDR3 nucleotide sequence: TGTGCCAGCAGCTTAGGGTTTCTAGCGGGAGTTAAACAAGAGACCCAGTACTTC.

The chain has TRBV6-1 and TRBJ2-3, with D unresolved. The CDR3 length is 13 residues. Per the germline V gene, CDR1 is MNHNS and CDR2 is SASEGT. Trimming stripped 3 bases from V and 6 bases from J, with 10 bases between. The CDR3 DNA sequence: TGTGCCAGCAGTGATGGAGTGGGGGATACGCAGTATTTT. Residues: CASSDGVGDTQYF.

CDR3 residues: CASSFRSNYGYTF. CDR3 bases: TGTGCCAGCAGCTTCCGATCGAACTATGGCTACACCTTC. This chain uses TRBV7-2 with TRBJ1-2; D uncertain. Germline V gives CDR1 SGHTA, CDR2 FQGNSA. The CDR3 consists of 13 residues. V shed 3 bases and J shed 2 bases, with 7 bases lying between them.

The rearrangement uses TRBV5-1 and TRBJ1-1; TRBD1 agrees at 8 bases. Losses at the gene ends were 4 bases for V and 1 base for J; bases not matched to a gene: 3. Germline CDR1 SGHRS, CDR2 YFSETQ. This CDR3 contains 14 residues. CDR3 residues: CASSVTGENTEAFF. DNA of the CDR3: TGCGCCAGCAGCGTGACAGGGGAGAACACTGAAGCTTTCTTT.

This clonotype was detected many times. The chain has TRBV2 and TRBJ1-2; D unresolved. Trimming took 1 base from V and 7 from J, leaving 13 bases between them. Germline V gives CDR1 SNHLY, CDR2 FYNNEI. This CDR3 has 14 residues. The CDR3 is CASSEGGGLSGYTF. CDR3 DNA: TGTGCCAGCAGTGAAGGAGGAGGGCTGAGTGGCTACACCTTC.

The chain links TRBV6-1 to TRBJ1-1; maybe TRBD1 (5 bases). The germline V gene encodes CDR1 MNHNS and CDR2 SASEGT. The CDR3 has 13 amino acids. Trimming removed 5 bases from V and 11 bases from J, with 18 bases in between. CDR3 sequence reads: CASSSGTGRVAFF. For the CDR3, the DNA is TGTGCCAGCAGTTCTGGGACGGGGCGAGTGGCTTTCTTT.

The chain has TRBV6-5 and TRBJ1-6; no definite D call. V was shortened by 7 bases and J by 7 bases, with 11 bases between the two germline ends. Germline V CDR1 and CDR2: MNHEY, SVGAGI. The CDR3 spans 13 residues. CDR3 residues: CASTTPSNSPLHF. The CDR3 DNA is TGTGCCAGCACAACACCTTCCAATTCACCCCTCCACTTT.

This chain connects TRBV19 to TRBJ2-1, with 10 bases aligning to TRBD1. This CDR3 spans 14 amino acids. V lost 7 bases, J lost 8 bases, and 8 bases stayed unmatched. Germline CDR1 and CDR2: LNHDA and SQIVND (reference sequence). This CDR3 is CASTSDRGRDEQFF. The CDR3 nucleotides are TGTGCCAGTACCTCGGACAGGGGGAGGGATGAGCAGTTCTTC.

To note about this clonotype: The germline gene is not matched at one end of the junction; a read error may be the cause. The rearrangement links TRBV4-2 to TRBJ1-2; no reliable D call. CDR1 is LGHNA, CDR2 YNFKEQ, per germline. This CDR3 contains 15 residues. The CDR3 region is CASSEERVLNYGYTF. The DNA of the CDR3 is TGTGCCAGCAGCGAAGAACGGGTCTTAAACTATGGCTACACCTTC.

This clonotype has a handful of counts. This chain links TRBV7-2 with TRBJ2-7; D possibly uses TRBD1 or TRBD2 (5 bases each). The CDR3 contains 15 residues. Germline values: CDR1 SGHTA, CDR2 FQGNSA. The V gene lost 2 bases and the J gene lost 0 bases, with 11 bases spanning the gap. CDR3 sequence: CASSLSWGNSYEQYF. In nucleotides, the CDR3 is TGTGCCAGCAGCTTAAGTTGGGGGAACTCCTACGAGCAGTACTTC.

This clonotype came up many times. V and J are TRBV12-3 or TRBV12-4 and TRBJ2-3; 9 positions agree with TRBD1. J gave up 2 bases and V 4 bases, and 4 bases lay outside the gene matches. The CDR3 extends over 15 amino acids. DNA of the CDR3: TGTGCCAGCAGTTCTGGGACAGGGTTCACAGATACGCAGTATTTT. The encoded protein is CASSSGTGFTDTQYF.

V usage is TRBV7-9 and J usage is TRBJ1-1; D is unresolved. There are 14 residues in the CDR3. CDR1 SEHNR and CDR2 FQNEAQ come from the germline V gene (reference sequence). V lost 5 bases and J 8 bases, leaving 18 bases between the germline ends. CDR3 region: CASSNAALIKEAFF. The CDR3 DNA reads as TGTGCCAGCAGCAATGCGGCTTTGATCAAAGAAGCTTTCTTT.

The sample holds a few counts of this clonotype. This rearrangement joins TRBV20-1 to TRBJ2-7; either TRBD1 or TRBD2 may fit D (5 bases each). The CDR3 consists of 13 residues. Germline V CDR1 and CDR2: DFQATT, SNEGSKA (reference sequence). V dropped 7 bases and J dropped 0 bases, with 13 bases sitting between them. CDR3 residues: CSVGGAGSYEQYF. The CDR3 DNA is TGCAGTGTAGGTGGGGCGGGCTCCTACGAGCAGTACTTC.

This clonotype turned up a few times. This chain links TRBV5-6 with TRBJ1-2; D gene unclear. The germline V gene has CDR1 SGHDT and CDR2 YYEEEE. V lost 0 bases, J lost 5 bases, and 11 bases lay in between. CDR3 size: 14 residues. The CDR3 DNA is TGTGCCAGCAGCTTGGACATCCAACCATATGGCTACACCTTC. This encodes CASSLDIQPYGYTF.

The rearrangement links TRBV7-8 to TRBJ1-5; the match to TRBD1 covers 8 bases. The CDR3 runs to 14 residues. V was pared by 8 bases and J by 0 bases, with 3 bases of the junction left unmatched. CDR1 SGHVS and CDR2 FQNEAQ come from the germline V gene. For the CDR3, the DNA is TGTGCCAGCTCGGACAGGGATAGCAATCAGCCCCAGCATTTT. Its translation: CASSDRDSNQPQHF.

This clonotype was detected many times. This chain joins TRBV12-3 or TRBV12-4 and TRBJ2-1; 9 nucleotides agree with TRBD2. V lost 6 bases to trimming and J lost 8 bases; unmatched junction nucleotides: 14. The CDR3 spans 16 residues. The CDR3 spells CASSPLAGKLVHEQFF. In nucleotides, the CDR3 is TGTGCCAGCAGCCCGCTAGCGGGGAAACTGGTGCATGAGCAGTTCTTC.